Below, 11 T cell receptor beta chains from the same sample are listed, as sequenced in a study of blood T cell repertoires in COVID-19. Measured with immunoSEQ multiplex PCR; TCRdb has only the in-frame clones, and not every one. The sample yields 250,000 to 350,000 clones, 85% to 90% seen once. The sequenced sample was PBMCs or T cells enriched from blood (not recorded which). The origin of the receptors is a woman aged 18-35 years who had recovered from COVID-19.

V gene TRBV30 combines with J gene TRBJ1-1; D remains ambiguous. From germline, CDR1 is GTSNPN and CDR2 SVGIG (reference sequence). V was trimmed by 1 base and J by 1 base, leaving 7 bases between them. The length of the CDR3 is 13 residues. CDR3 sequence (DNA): TGTGCCTGGAGTGACACGTCGAACACTGAAGCTTTCTTT. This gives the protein CAWSDTSNTEAFF.

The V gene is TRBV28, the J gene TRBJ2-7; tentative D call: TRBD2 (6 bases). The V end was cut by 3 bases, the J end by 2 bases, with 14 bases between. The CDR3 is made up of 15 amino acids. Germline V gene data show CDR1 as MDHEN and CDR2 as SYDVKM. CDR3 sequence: CASSLGFGEAYEQYF. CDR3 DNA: TGTGCCAGCAGTTTGGGATTCGGGGAGGCCTACGAGCAGTACTTC.

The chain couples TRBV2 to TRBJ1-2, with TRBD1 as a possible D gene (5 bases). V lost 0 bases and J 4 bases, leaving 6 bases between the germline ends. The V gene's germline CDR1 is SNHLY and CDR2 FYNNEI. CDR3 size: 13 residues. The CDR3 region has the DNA TGTGCCAGCAGTGAAGCAACAGGCTATGGCTACACCTTC. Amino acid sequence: CASSEATGYGYTF.

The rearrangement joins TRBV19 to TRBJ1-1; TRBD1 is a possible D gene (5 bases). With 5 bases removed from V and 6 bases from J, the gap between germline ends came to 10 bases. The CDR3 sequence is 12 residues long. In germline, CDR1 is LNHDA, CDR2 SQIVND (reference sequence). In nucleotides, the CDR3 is TGTGCCAGTAGTGCGCAGGGCGCTGAAGCTTTCTTT. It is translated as CASSAQGAEAFF. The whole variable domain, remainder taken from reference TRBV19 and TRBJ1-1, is DGGITQSPKYLFRKEGQNVTLSCEQNLNHDAMYWYRQDPGQGLRLIYYSQIVNDFQKGDIAEGYSVSREKKESFPLTVTSAQKNPTAFYLCASSAQGAEAFFGQGTRLTVV.

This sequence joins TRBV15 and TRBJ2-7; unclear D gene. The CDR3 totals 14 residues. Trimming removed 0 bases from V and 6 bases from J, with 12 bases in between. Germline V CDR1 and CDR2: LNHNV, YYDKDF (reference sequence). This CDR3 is CATSRESSPSEQYF. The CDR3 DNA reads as TGTGCCACCAGCAGAGAGAGTTCCCCTTCCGAGCAGTACTTC.

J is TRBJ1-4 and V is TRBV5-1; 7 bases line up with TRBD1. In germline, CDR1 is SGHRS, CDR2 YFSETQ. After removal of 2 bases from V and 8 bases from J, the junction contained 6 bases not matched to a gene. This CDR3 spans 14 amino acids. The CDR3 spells CASSFGQEMEKLFF. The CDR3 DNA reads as TGCGCCAGCAGCTTCGGACAGGAAATGGAAAAACTGTTTTTT.

As DNA, the CDR3 is TGTGCCAGCAGTTTGACAGTCCAAGAGACCCAGTACTTC. Protein product: CASSLTVQETQYF. This chain joins TRBV6-5 and TRBJ2-5; maybe TRBD1 (5 bases). The germline V gene encodes CDR1 MNHEY and CDR2 SVGAGI. Deletions cut 4 bases from V and 1 base from J, with 7 bases between. This CDR3 is built from 13 residues.

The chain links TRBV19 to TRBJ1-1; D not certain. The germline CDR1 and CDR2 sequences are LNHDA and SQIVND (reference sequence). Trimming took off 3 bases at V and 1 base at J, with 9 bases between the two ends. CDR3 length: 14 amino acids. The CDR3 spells CASSMLAGNTEAFF. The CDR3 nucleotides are TGTGCCAGTAGTATGTTGGCAGGGAACACTGAAGCTTTCTTT.

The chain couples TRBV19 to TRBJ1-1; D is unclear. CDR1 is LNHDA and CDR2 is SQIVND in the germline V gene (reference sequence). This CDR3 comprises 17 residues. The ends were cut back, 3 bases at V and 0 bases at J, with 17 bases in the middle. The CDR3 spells CASSIGRTAGVNTEAFF. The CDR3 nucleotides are TGTGCCAGTAGTATTGGAAGGACGGCGGGTGTGAACACTGAAGCTTTCTTT.

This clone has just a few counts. The chain's CDR3 is CASRSGGTEGNTIYF. The CDR3 DNA sequence: TGCGCCAGCAGGTCCGGCGGGACAGAGGGAAACACCATATATTTT. This chain connects TRBV5-1 to TRBJ1-3; 7 bases line up with TRBD1. Germline values: CDR1 SGHRS, CDR2 YFSETQ. V dropped 5 bases and J dropped 4; count of bases not matched to a gene: 9. The length of the CDR3 is 15 residues.

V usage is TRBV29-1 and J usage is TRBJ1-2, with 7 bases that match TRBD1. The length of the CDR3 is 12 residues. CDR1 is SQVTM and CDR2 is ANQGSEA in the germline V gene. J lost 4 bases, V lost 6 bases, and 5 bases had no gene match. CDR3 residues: CSVVTGPYGYTF. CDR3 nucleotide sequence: TGCAGCGTCGTGACAGGGCCCTATGGCTACACCTTC.